This is a list of T cell receptor beta chains from one sample in a study of T cells in Graves' hyperthyroidism and ophthalmopathy. TCRdb independently ran MiXCR on the multiplex PCR reads; one entry per CDR3 protein. The sample holds roughly 510,000 distinct CDR3 sequences, approximately 49% seen once. Material for sequencing was peripheral blood or thyroid tissue (not recorded which). These receptors were collected from an adult woman with Graves' disease, either hyperthyroidism or ophthalmopathy (not recorded which). Each CDR3 is given with its conserved first and last residue. A D gene is named only where the DNA matches it firmly. Some rows mark clone size as missing; the rest say once, few, many or name a class of expanded clone.

V: TRBV15; J: TRBJ2-5; D: -; size: many; CDR3: CATSSRGGQETQYF; DNA: TGTGCCACCAGCTCCAGAGGAGGGCAGGAGACCCAGTACTTC
V: TRBV24-1; J: TRBJ2-1; D: -; size: -; CDR3: CATSDPHWWNEQFF; DNA: TGTGCCACCAGTGATCCACATTGGTGGAATGAGCAGTTCTTC
V: TRBV14; J: TRBJ2-6; D: -; size: -; CDR3: CASSRGVQNSGANVLTF; DNA: TGTGCCAGCAGCCGGGGGGTTCAGAACTCTGGGGCCAACGTCCTGACTTTC
V: TRBV5-4; J: TRBJ1-2; D: TRBD1; size: -; CDR3: CASSLTGEVGYTF; DNA: TGTGCCAGCAGCCTAACAGGGGAGGTGGGCTACACCTTC
V: TRBV25-1; J: TRBJ2-5; D: -; size: once; CDR3: CACSARVSEVQETQYF; DNA: -
V: TRBV5-6; J: TRBJ2-6; D: TRBD1; size: many; CDR3: CASSSYRTGYNSGANVLTF; DNA: TGTGCCAGCAGCTCGTACAGGACAGGGTATAACTCTGGGGCCAACGTCCTGACTTTC
V: TRBV7-9; J: TRBJ2-7; D: TRBD1; size: many; CDR3: CASSRAGTGAYEQYF; DNA: TGTGCCAGCAGCAGGGCCGGGACAGGGGCCTACGAGCAGTACTTC
V: TRBV14; J: TRBJ1-2; D: -; size: many; CDR3: CASSHGQNYGYTF; DNA: TGTGCCAGCAGCCATGGGCAGAACTATGGCTACACCTTC
V: TRBV25-1; J: TRBJ1-2; D: -; size: -; CDR3: CASSEFPGRDRYTF; DNA: TGTGCCAGCAGTGAATTCCCGGGGCGGGACCGTTACACCTTC
V: TRBV7-2; J: TRBJ2-1; D: TRBD1; size: few; CDR3: CASSLPGLAGQGNEQFF; DNA: TGTGCCAGCAGCTTACCGGGTTTGGCGGGACAGGGAAATGAGCAGTTCTTC
V: TRBV30; J: TRBJ1-2; D: -; size: few; CDR3: CAWIRRLRGYTF; DNA: TGTGCCTGGATCCGGCGGCTGCGGGGCTACACCTTC
V: TRBV25-1; J: TRBJ1-1; D: -; size: -; CDR3: CASSPYRDQVRTEAFF; DNA: TGTGCCAGCTCACCATACAGGGATCAGGTCAGAACTGAAGCTTTCTTT
V: TRBV7-9; J: TRBJ1-2; D: -; size: few; CDR3: CASSLPGGGTGHGYTF; DNA: TGTGCCAGCAGCTTACCGGGGGGCGGGACTGGGCATGGCTACACCTTC
V: TRBV2; J: TRBJ1-6; D: TRBD1; size: many; CDR3: CASSTRQGLNSPLHF; DNA: TGTGCCAGCAGCACCAGACAGGGGCTAAATTCACCCCTCCACTTT
V: TRBV2; J: TRBJ1-1; D: TRBD1; size: few; CDR3: CASCPGGTGRPEAFF; DNA: TGTGCCAGCTGCCCCGGCGGGACAGGTCGACCTGAAGCTTTCTTT
V: TRBV10-3; J: TRBJ1-1; D: -; size: -; CDR3: CASRPRKRNMNTEAFF; DNA: TGTGCCAGCAGACCTCGAAAGCGGAATATGAACACTGAAGCTTTCTTT
V: TRBV28; J: TRBJ1-5; D: -; size: -; CDR3: CASSSLRTENQPQHF; DNA: TGTGCCAGCAGTTCACTACGGACGGAAAATCAGCCCCAGCATTTT
V: TRBV11-2; J: TRBJ2-7; D: TRBD1; size: many; CDR3: CASSLDGQGREQYF; DNA: TGTGCCAGCAGCTTAGACGGACAGGGTAGGGAGCAGTACTTC
V: TRBV2; J: TRBJ1-6; D: TRBD1; size: -; CDR3: CASRIRDRGNSPLHF; DNA: TGTGCCAGCAGGATCCGGGACAGGGGGAATTCACCCCTCCACTTT
V: TRBV10-2; J: TRBJ2-7; D: TRBD1; size: many; CDR3: CASSELGQGSYEQYF; DNA: TGCGCCAGCAGTGAGTTAGGACAGGGGTCCTACGAGCAGTACTTC
V: TRBV9; J: TRBJ1-2; D: -; size: few; CDR3: CASSVGPLAGYGYTF; DNA: TGTGCCAGCAGCGTAGGCCCCCTAGCCGGCTATGGCTACACCTTC
V: TRBV7-2; J: TRBJ2-7; D: -; size: -; CDR3: CASSKRRGLSYEQYF; DNA: TGTGCCAGCAGCAAAAGGAGGGGCCTCTCCTACGAGCAGTACTTC
V: TRBV19; J: TRBJ1-1; D: -; size: -; CDR3: CASSIEVWDAEAFF; DNA: TGTGCCAGTAGCATCGAGGTGTGGGACGCTGAAGCTTTCTTT
V: TRBV7-9; J: TRBJ2-3; D: TRBD2; size: -; CDR3: CASSSYLTSGSTDTQYF; DNA: TGTGCCAGCAGCTCCTACCTAACTAGCGGGAGCACAGATACGCAGTATTTT
V: TRBV5-1; J: TRBJ1-1; D: -; size: many; CDR3: CASSAGGPNTEAFF; DNA: TGCGCCAGCAGCGCTGGGGGCCCCAACACTGAAGCTTTCTTT
V: TRBV20-1; J: TRBJ2-5; D: -; size: -; CDR3: CSASSGLQRETQYF; DNA: TGCAGTGCTAGTTCCGGACTACAACGAGAGACCCAGTACTTC
V: TRBV7-2; J: TRBJ2-5; D: TRBD2; size: many; CDR3: CASSPRIAGGETQYF; DNA: TGTGCCAGCAGCCCCCGGATAGCGGGAGGAGAGACCCAGTACTTC
V: TRBV5-1; J: TRBJ2-2; D: -; size: many; CDR3: CASSLEQGFTGELFF; DNA: TGCGCCAGCAGCTTGGAACAGGGATTCACCGGGGAGCTGTTTTTT
V: TRBV4-2; J: TRBJ2-5; D: TRBD2; size: many; CDR3: CASSQDTASGSETQYF; DNA: TGTGCCAGCAGCCAAGATACGGCTAGCGGGAGTGAGACCCAGTACTTC
V: TRBV13; J: TRBJ2-7; D: -; size: -; CDR3: CASSLGGTSPSYEQYF; DNA: TGTGCCAGCAGCTTAGGTGGGACTTCCCCCTCCTACGAGCAGTACTTC
V: TRBV10-2; J: TRBJ1-5; D: -; size: -; CDR3: CATRTALGQPQHF; DNA: TGCGCCACCCGGACTGCCCTGGGTCAGCCCCAGCATTTT
V: TRBV29-1; J: TRBJ1-1; D: TRBD1; size: many; CDR3: CSARQGTEAFF; DNA: TGCAGCGCTAGACAGGGAACTGAAGCTTTCTTT
V: TRBV6-6; J: TRBJ1-3; D: -; size: many; CDR3: CASSSTGNTIYF; DNA: TGTGCCAGCAGTTCCACTGGAAACACCATATATTTT
V: TRBV19; J: TRBJ1-5; D: TRBD1; size: few; CDR3: CASRQGGQPQHF; DNA: TGTGCCAGCAGACAGGGAGGGCAGCCCCAGCATTTT
V: TRBV29-1; J: TRBJ2-7; D: TRBD2; size: few; CDR3: CSVEGALTSDGTYEQYF; DNA: TGCAGCGTTGAAGGGGCCCTGACTAGCGACGGGACCTACGAGCAGTACTTC
V: TRBV12-3/TRBV12-4; J: TRBJ1-5; D: TRBD1; size: -; CDR3: CASSVVGTEAYQPQHF; DNA: TGTGCCAGCAGTGTGGTTGGGACAGAAGCTTATCAGCCCCAGCATTTT
V: TRBV7-8; J: TRBJ2-2; D: TRBD1; size: -; CDR3: CASSYTTGVATGELFF; DNA: TGCGCCAGCAGTTACACGACAGGGGTCGCCACCGGGGAGCTGTTTTTT
V: TRBV20-1; J: TRBJ2-7; D: TRBD2; size: -; CDR3: CSARVPLAGRDEQYF; DNA: TGCAGTGCTAGAGTCCCACTAGCGGGACGGGACGAGCAGTACTTC
V: TRBV15; J: TRBJ1-6; D: TRBD1; size: many; CDR3: CATSREQGGIWPYNSPLHF; DNA: TGTGCCACCAGCAGGGAACAGGGGGGAATATGGCCCTATAATTCACCCCTCCACTTT
V: TRBV7-9; J: TRBJ2-7; D: -; size: -; CDR3: CASSPRPPPGEQYF; DNA: TGTGCCAGCTCACCACGTCCCCCGCCAGGGGAGCAGTACTTC
V: TRBV20-1; J: TRBJ2-7; D: -; size: once; CDR3: CSARSTGGTYEQYF; DNA: TGCAGTGCTAGATCAACCGGGGGTACCTACGAGCAGTACTTC
V: TRBV11-2; J: TRBJ2-7; D: TRBD2; size: -; CDR3: CSVVTLAEYYEQYF; DNA: TGCAGCGTTGTGACTCTAGCGGAATACTACGAGCAGTACTTC
V: TRBV6-2/TRBV6-3; J: TRBJ1-2; D: TRBD1; size: -; CDR3: CASRQYRGPFYGYTF; DNA: TGTGCCAGCAGACAGTACAGGGGGCCTTTCTATGGCTACACCTTC
V: TRBV20-1; J: TRBJ1-1; D: -; size: -; CDR3: CSARGFRGNTEAFF; DNA: TGCAGTGCTAGAGGTTTCAGGGGGAACACTGAAGCTTTCTTT
V: TRBV7-2; J: TRBJ1-1; D: TRBD1; size: many; CDR3: CASSQGGRWATEAFF; DNA: TGTGCCAGCAGCCAGGGGGGACGCTGGGCCACTGAAGCTTTCTTT
V: TRBV10-3; J: TRBJ2-5; D: TRBD1; size: many; CDR3: CAISGLSLRQGAFETQYF; DNA: TGTGCCATCAGCGGATTATCCCTGCGACAGGGGGCTTTCGAGACCCAGTACTTC
V: TRBV2; J: TRBJ2-7; D: TRBD2; size: few; CDR3: CASGVGRLYEQYF; DNA: TGTGCGAGCGGGGTCGGGAGATTGTACGAGCAGTACTTC
V: TRBV27; J: TRBJ2-7; D: -; size: -; CDR3: CASSLLATSYEQYF; DNA: TGTGCCAGCAGTTTACTGGCCACCTCCTACGAGCAGTACTTC